Below, 26 T cell receptor beta chains from the same sample are listed, as sequenced in a study of OX40 agonist ivuxolimab in advanced cancers. Data came from immunoSEQ multiplex PCR; TCRdb stores just in-frame clones and leaves some out. The data show around 74,000 clones, with just under 95% seen just once and 8% to 13% held by the top ten. Sequences were derived from CD4+ or CD8+ T cells sorted from blood, sampled in a trial of the OX40 agonist ivuxolimab. These receptors were taken from an adult with an advanced solid tumor such as melanoma, head and neck, liver or kidney cancer.

The rearrangement joins TRBV15 to TRBJ2-1, with TRBD2 as a possible D gene (6 bases). The V end lost 1 base, the J end lost 4 bases, and 14 bases lay between the germline ends. The germline CDR1 and CDR2 sequences are LNHNV and YYDKDF (reference sequence). The length of the CDR3 is 16 residues. DNA of the CDR3: TGTGCCACCAGCAGAGGGGACTCCTCAGGGTACAATGAGCAGTTCTTC. Translated, it gives CATSRGDSSGYNEQFF. The entire variable domain, with the rest obtained from reference TRBV15 and TRBJ2-1, is as follows: DAMVIQNPRYQVTQFGKPVTLSCSQTLNHNVMYWYQQKSSQAPKLLFHYYDKDFNNEADTPDNFQSRRPNTSFCFLDIRSPGLGDTAMYLCATSRGDSSGYNEQFFGPGTRLTVL.

J is TRBJ1-3 and V is TRBV10-3; unclear D gene. V lost 10 bases and J lost 0, with 10 bases in between. Germline V gene sequence: CDR1 ENHRY, CDR2 SYGVKD. The CDR3 sequence is 13 residues long. The CDR3 loop reads CATGPSSGNTIYF. The CDR3 DNA is TGTGCCACTGGACCGTCCTCTGGAAACACCATATATTTT.

DNA for the CDR3: TGTGCCAGCAGCACGGGACTAGCGGGGGCTCCCTACGAGCAGTACTTC. This encodes CASSTGLAGAPYEQYF. This sequence joins TRBV9 and TRBJ2-7; 14 nucleotides align to TRBD2. V shed 4 bases and J 2 bases; nucleotides not matched to a gene: 5. Germline V gives CDR1 SGDLS, CDR2 YYNGEE. The CDR3 contains 16 residues.

This clone has only a few counts. The gene calls are TRBV4-3 and TRBJ2-7; perhaps TRBD1 as D (6 bases). Germline V lookup: CDR1 LGHNA, CDR2 YSLEER. The CDR3 totals 15 residues. Deletions cut 0 bases from V and 0 bases from J, with 9 bases between. The CDR3 sequence is CASSQDRDNSYEQYF. DNA for the CDR3: TGCGCCAGCAGCCAAGATCGGGACAACTCCTACGAGCAGTACTTC.

V usage is TRBV12-5 and J usage is TRBJ2-7, with D perhaps TRBD2 (6 bases). The CDR3 runs to 15 residues. V was shortened by 7 bases and J by 3 bases, with 19 bases between the two germline ends. CDR1 and CDR2 from the germline V gene are LGHNT and FRNRAP. As DNA, the CDR3 is TGTGCTAGTGTTCCCCCCACGGGGGTTATCTACGAGCAGTACTTC. It encodes CASVPPTGVIYEQYF.

The chain has TRBV7-2 and TRBJ2-1; 9 nucleotides line up with TRBD2. V lost 4 bases to trimming and J lost 6 bases; unmatched junction nucleotides: 7. This CDR3 region has 15 residues. Germline CDR1 SGHTA, CDR2 FQGNSA. In DNA, the CDR3 is TGTGCCAGCAGCTCCTTAGCGGGGGTTGGCAATGAGCAGTTCTTC. Protein product: CASSSLAGVGNEQFF. Together with reference TRBV7-2 and TRBJ2-1, the CDR3 gives the full variable domain: GAGVSQSPSNKVTEKGKDVELRCDPISGHTALYWYRQSLGQGLEFLIYFQGNSAPDKSGLPSDRFSAERTGGSVSTLTIQRTQQEDSAVYLCASSSLAGVGNEQFFGPGTRLTVL.

The chain recombines TRBV30 with TRBJ1-4; no reliable D call. Germline V gene lookup returns CDR1 GTSNPN and CDR2 SVGIG (reference sequence). The CDR3 covers 12 residues. V was shortened by 3 bases and J by 4 bases, with 6 bases between the two germline ends. CDR3 sequence reads: CAWRHINEKLFF. CDR3 nucleotides: TGTGCCTGGAGACACATTAATGAAAAACTGTTTTTT. The full variable domain, rest sourced from reference TRBV30 and TRBJ1-4, is SQTIHQWPATLVQPVGSPLSLECTVEGTSNPNLYWYRQAAGRGLQLLFYSVGIGQISSEVPQNLSASRPQDRQFILSSKKLLLSDSGFYLCAWRHINEKLFFGSGTQLSVL.

The DNA for the CDR3 is TGTGCCAGCAGCGTAGTCCCAGGGGATAACTATGGCTACACCTTC. Translation: CASSVVPGDNYGYTF. The genes are TRBV9 and TRBJ1-2, with D possibly TRBD1 on 6 matching bases. Germline V lookup: CDR1 SGDLS, CDR2 YYNGEE. CDR3 length equals 15 residues. V lost 0 bases to trimming and J lost 1 base, with 10 bases between them. Variable domain in full (rest from reference TRBV9 and TRBJ1-2): DSGVTQTPKHLITATGQRVTLRCSPRSGDLSVYWYQQSLDQGLQFLIQYYNGEERAKGNILERFSAQQFPDLHSELNLSSLELGDSALYFCASSVVPGDNYGYTFGSGTRLTVV.

This clone was found once. This chain links TRBV6-1 with TRBJ1-5, with 7 bases fitting TRBD1. Germline V lookup: CDR1 MNHNS, CDR2 SASEGT. With 6 bases clipped from V and 6 bases from J, the junction kept 8 bases outside the gene matches. The CDR3 spans 14 residues. The CDR3 nucleotides are TGTGCCAGCAGCGGAGACAGGGAGCTTCAGCCCCAGCATTTT. Translating gives CASSGDRELQPQHF.

In this sample, this clone is medium-sized (0.01 to 0.1%). This chain connects TRBV6-4 to TRBJ2-2; 8 bases are a match to TRBD2. CDR1 is MRHNA, CDR2 SNTAGT, per germline. J was trimmed by 4 bases and V by 6 bases; bases with no gene match: 1. This CDR3 has 13 residues. CDR3 sequence reads: CASSGGATGELFF. CDR3 DNA sequence: TGTGCCAGCAGCGGGGGGGCCACCGGGGAGCTGTTTTTT.

The V and J genes are TRBV7-9 and TRBJ1-6; D unclear. Trimming took 3 bases from V and 8 from J, leaving 11 bases between them. Germline V gene data show CDR1 as SEHNR and CDR2 as FQNEAQ (reference sequence). This CDR3 has 14 residues. Here the CDR3 reads CASSLGRTDSPLHF. Written as DNA, the CDR3 is TGTGCCAGCAGCTTGGGCAGGACCGATTCACCCCTCCACTTT. Looking up the rest from reference TRBV7-9 and TRBJ1-6 gives the full variable domain: DTGVSQNPRHKITKRGQNVTFRCDPISEHNRLYWYRQTLGQGPEFLTYFQNEAQLEKSRLLSDRFSAERPKGSFSTLEIQRTEQGDSAMYLCASSLGRTDSPLHFGNGTRLTVT.

The chain recombines TRBV7-8 with TRBJ1-1; tentatively, D is TRBD1 (5 bases). The germline gives CDR1 SGHVS, CDR2 FQNEAQ. CDR3 length equals 14 residues. The V gene lost 2 bases and the J gene lost 4 bases, with 11 bases spanning the gap. The CDR3 region is CASSLLSGGTEAFF. The CDR3 coding sequence is TGTGCCAGCAGCTTACTTTCCGGGGGCACTGAAGCTTTCTTT.

The V gene is TRBV27, the J gene TRBJ2-3; a weak D match, TRBD2 (7 bases). With 4 bases removed from V and 2 bases from J, the gap between germline ends came to 13 bases. The CDR3 length is 15 residues. Germline assignment: CDR1 MNHEY and CDR2 SMNVEV (reference sequence). In nucleotides, the CDR3 is TGTGCCAGCAGTTCCGTTGCGGGGGCCACAGATACGCAGTATTTT. It is translated as CASSSVAGATDTQYF.

This clone appeared once. This chain connects TRBV11-2 to TRBJ2-2; a weak D match, TRBD1 (6 bases). This CDR3 is 17 amino acids long. The V end was cut by 4 bases, the J end by 0 bases, with 15 bases between. Germline V lookup: CDR1 SGHAT, CDR2 FQNNGV. CDR3 residues: CASSSQGWGANTGELFF. The CDR3 DNA reads as TGTGCCAGCAGCTCGCAGGGGTGGGGAGCGAACACCGGGGAGCTGTTTTTT.

V and J are TRBV10-3 and TRBJ1-2; perhaps TRBD1 as D (6 bases). The CDR3 contains 16 residues. CDR1 and CDR2 from the germline V gene are ENHRY and SYGVKD. The V gene lost 2 bases and the J gene lost 6 bases, with 19 bases spanning the gap. The DNA of the CDR3 is TGTGCCATCAGTGAGGCCGGGACGCCTAGGGGGAATGGCTACACCTTC. Protein product: CAISEAGTPRGNGYTF.

The chain uses TRBV19 and TRBJ1-1; D might be TRBD1 (6 bases). CDR3 length equals 13 residues. The V gene's germline CDR1 is LNHDA and CDR2 SQIVND (reference sequence). Between the trimmed V and J ends, which lost 7 bases and 1 base, there was a span of 10 bases. The CDR3 DNA follows: TGTGCCAGTACTAGGGACAAGAACACTGAAGCTTTCTTT. Its translation: CASTRDKNTEAFF.

The gene calls are TRBV7-9 and TRBJ2-7, with D perhaps assigned TRBD1 or TRBD2 (6 bases each). The CDR3 has 16 residues. V was trimmed by 1 base and J by 4 bases, leaving 17 bases between them. Germline loops: CDR1 SEHNR, CDR2 FQNEAQ (reference sequence). The CDR3 DNA reads TGTGCCAGCAGCTTAGATGTTGCGGGACACCTTTACGAGCAGTACTTC. Translated, it gives CASSLDVAGHLYEQYF. Combining the CDR3 with reference TRBV7-9 and TRBJ2-7 gives the whole variable domain DTGVSQNPRHKITKRGQNVTFRCDPISEHNRLYWYRQTLGQGPEFLTYFQNEAQLEKSRLLSDRFSAERPKGSFSTLEIQRTEQGDSAMYLCASSLDVAGHLYEQYFGPGTRLTVT.

This chain uses TRBV6-4 with TRBJ2-5; 7 positions match TRBD2. This CDR3 has 15 amino acids. J was trimmed by 3 bases and V by 3 bases; bases with no gene match: 7. Looked up from germline, CDR1 is MRHNA and CDR2 is SNTAGT. The CDR3 spells CASSESAGSKETQYF. The CDR3 nucleotides are TGTGCCAGCAGTGAATCAGCGGGGTCCAAAGAGACCCAGTACTTC.

V is TRBV7-9 and J is TRBJ2-2; 10 nucleotides match TRBD2. Germline CDR1 is SEHNR and CDR2 is FQNEAQ (reference sequence). This CDR3 is 15 amino acids long. V lost 6 bases, J lost 1 base, and 2 bases stayed unmatched. CDR3 in DNA: TGTGCCAGCAGTCGACTAGCGGGGAACACCGGGGAGCTGTTTTTT. This codes for CASSRLAGNTGELFF.

The J gene is TRBJ2-2, the V gene TRBV27, with D uncertain. This CDR3 is built from 13 residues. The germline V gene has CDR1 MNHEY and CDR2 SMNVEV (reference sequence). Trimming removed 5 bases at V and 6 bases at J, with 10 bases between. CDR3 sequence reads: CASSRPGSGELFF. CDR3 in DNA: TGTGCCAGCAGTAGGCCGGGTTCCGGGGAGCTGTTTTTT.

The genes are TRBV6-6 and TRBJ1-1; 7 bases agree with TRBD1. The CDR3 covers 14 residues. The ends lost 6 bases at V and 3 bases at J; junction bases unmatched: 7. Germline V lookup: CDR1 MNHNY, CDR2 SVGAGI (reference sequence). Here the CDR3 reads CASSPNRGDTEAFF. For the CDR3, the DNA is TGTGCCAGCAGCCCAAACAGGGGAGACACTGAAGCTTTCTTT.

A remark on this clone: Possible read error: a much larger clone is one base away. This specimen includes other DNA sequences encoding the same CDR3. V is TRBV30 and J is TRBJ1-1, with 9 positions matching TRBD1. Germline V gene sequence: CDR1 GTSNPN, CDR2 SVGIG (reference sequence). This CDR3 contains 14 residues. The V gene end was trimmed by 2 bases and the J gene end by 1 base; junction bases not matched to a gene: 2. Here the CDR3 reads CAWSPGQGNTEAFF. The CDR3, as DNA: TGTGCCTGGAGTCCGGGACAGGGGAACACTGAAGCTTTCTTT. The full variable domain, in which reference TRBV30 and TRBJ1-1 provide the parts outside the CDR3, is SQTIHQWPATLVQPVGSPLSLECTVEGTSNPNLYWYRQAAGRGLQLLFYSVGIGQISSEVPQNLSASRPQDRQFILSSKKLLLSDSGFYLCAWSPGQGNTEAFFGQGTRLTVV.

This sequence joins TRBV5-6 and TRBJ2-1, with D unclear. The CDR3 is made up of 13 amino acids. Between the trimmed V and J ends, which lost 0 bases and 8 bases, there was a span of 9 bases. The germline V gene has CDR1 SGHDT and CDR2 YYEEEE. The chain's CDR3 is CASSLGAAYEQFF. CDR3 bases: TGTGCCAGCAGCTTGGGGGCCGCTTATGAGCAGTTCTTC.

The rearrangement joins TRBV5-1 to TRBJ2-5, with TRBD1 identical over 9 bases. The DNA end is a closer match to TRBJ2-7, so the J assignment may be wrong. This CDR3 is built from 16 residues. The germline V gene encodes CDR1 SGHRS and CDR2 YFSETQ. DNA for the CDR3: TGCGCCAGCAGCTTGGAGGATTCGACAGGGGGCTACGAGCAGTACTTC. Its translation: CASSLEDSTGGYEQYF.

This clone is medium-sized in the sample. V usage is TRBV27 and J usage is TRBJ1-5; tentatively, D is TRBD1 (5 bases). Trimming left V 2 bases short and J 8 bases short, with 13 bases between. Germline V CDR1 and CDR2: MNHEY, SMNVEV (reference sequence). The CDR3 has 14 residues. CDR3 DNA: TGTGCCAGCAGTTTAGGAGCAGGGTTCGAGCCCCAGCATTTT. This encodes CASSLGAGFEPQHF.

The chain links TRBV11-2 to TRBJ2-1, with a tentative D call TRBD1 (6 bases). The V end was cut by 4 bases, the J end by 4 bases, with 17 bases between. Looked up from germline, CDR1 is SGHAT and CDR2 is FQNNGV. The CDR3 sequence is 16 residues long. CDR3 in amino acids: CASSSPSGQEYNEQFF. In DNA form, the CDR3 reads TGTGCCAGCAGCTCCCCCTCGGGACAAGAATACAATGAGCAGTTCTTC.